This T cell receptor (beta chain) appears in the sequencing data of a study of blood T cell repertoires in COVID-19 (dated by TCRdb to the early 2020s). Regarding the complete study: The collaborator samples originated in the United States, Italy and Spain and spanned the acute and convalescent phases of COVID-19. The prospective study material was composed of cDNA or gDNA derived from T cells, B-cell-depleted T cells, or PBMCs. The dataset comprised deeply sampled blood TCRbeta repertoires from subjects exposed to, actively infected with, or recovered from COVID-19. A freely available public database, intended as a resource for researchers studying the immune response to SARS-CoV-2, is where the repertoires were released. The samples were drawn from the first 160 participants of the ongoing ImmuneRACE study and from roughly 1,300 subjects provided by 6 global collaborators. Sample metadata almost always included a de-identified subject ID, COVID-19 status, age in years and sex. HLA class I and class II types, where available, came from metadata supplied by the sample provider rather than from assay-based typing. Study-wide findings and limitations: The quantity of clinical and demographic metadata differed by source and by participant and was supplied without curation.

CDR1 and CDR2 are drawn from the germline V gene: LGHNA, YNFKEQ. Germline trimming: 0 bases from V, 5 bases from J; junction bases outside gene matches: 5. The CDR3 starts with the cysteine, ends with the phenylalanine, and has 15 residues. The kept DNA is CDR3 alone, 45 bases in frame from the first base. About this clone itself: Its antigen is still unknown. No much larger clonotype is one base removed from it; base qualities were not supplied.

TCRbeta CDR3 regions were amplified from genomic DNA using the immunoSEQ Assay, a bias-controlled multiplex PCR. The study's processing was this. Within the assay, amplification of reference gene primers was used to estimate how many nucleated cells each sample contained. To quantify the absolute abundance of each unique TCRbeta CDR3 rearrangement, sequence reads were collapsed and filtered. For each sample, productive Simpson clonality was calculated as the square root of Simpson's diversity index across productive rearrangements. TCRdb retrieved this table from immuneACCESS and kept in-frame rearrangements only. Not all clones are present; in checked studies, unresolved V genes account for under half, and no reason is known for the remainder. V and J calls and clone size are those listed in that table; D and trimming were worked out from the DNA. This sample comprises some 250,000 clones, 91% of them detected only once. Together, the top ten hold roughly 1.2% of the sample.

Participants in the prospective study were aged roughly 18 to 90 years, lived in some 24 United States geographic areas, and enrolled through a virtual design. To assign participants to cohorts, the prospective study relied on clinical history that participants themselves reported in a screening survey and a study questionnaire. Mobile phlebotomists in the prospective study collected whole blood, serum and a nasopharyngeal or oropharyngeal swab from every participant. Over an approximately 2-month period, participants in the prospective study had the option of providing additional blood draws and questionnaires. Blood samples from the prospective study were shipped frozen or at room temperature prior to DNA extraction.

The sequence is built from TRBV4-2 and TRBJ2-5; 8 of the junction bases match TRBD2. This receptor was obtained from a human donor in a cohort exposed to, infected with or recovered from COVID-19 (not recorded which). The donor label of this sample is uncertain. Sequencing input: PBMCs or T cells enriched from blood (not recorded which). The sequenced DNA: TGTGCCAGCAGCCAAGACCGGGGGGGCCGGGAGACCCAGTACTTC. Translated, this is CASSQDRGGRETQYF.